This T cell receptor (beta chain) was identified during a study of T cells in narcolepsy. Notes on the study in general: Some memory CD4+ repertoires had no autoreactive clone sequences.

Repertoires were generated with immunoSEQ multiplex PCR, while TCRdb's copy carries only in-frame clones and drops some. The sample has about 29,000 clones, approximately 87% seen once. V was trimmed by 7 bases and J by 6 bases, leaving 20 bases between them. Germline CDR1 reads SGHRS; CDR2 reads YFSETQ. The CDR3 has 15 amino acids. Note on this clone: What it binds is not known.

The sequencing sample was made of memory (CD45RA-) CD4+ T cells from blood. This clonotype was sampled from a human donor in good health. The V call is TRBV5-1, the J call TRBJ1-5, with D possibly TRBD1 on 5 matching bases. Here the CDR3 reads CASRATPQGGQPQHF. The CDR3 DNA is TGCGCCAGCCGCGCCACCCCGCAGGGCGGTCAGCCCCAGCATTTT.